The 7 T cell receptor beta chains below all came from one sample that was sequenced in a study of beta chain features in type 1 diabetes. Their antigens remain unidentified. Study-wide points: Shortening of TCRB CDR3s, moderate but significant, appeared in all four CD4+ subsets of Type 1 diabetes patients.

The whole isolated RNA underwent reverse transcription, so sequencing captured expressed TCRB transcripts. Some clones are missing from TCRdb's copy, which holds only in-frame ones; the method was immunoSEQ multiplex PCR. This sample has 600,000 to 700,000 clones; 12% occur once, and the top ten carry 0.09% to 0.15%. Input material: naive CD4+ T cells from blood. The source is a man aged 30 to 39 with type 1 diabetes.

V is TRBV5-4 and J is TRBJ2-3; 9 nucleotides match TRBD2. The CDR3 length is 17 residues. Trimming at V came to 1 base and at J to 3 bases, leaving 9 bases not matched to a gene. CDR1 SGHNT and CDR2 YYREEE come from the germline V gene (reference sequence). CDR3 amino acids: CASSLRSGGPGTDTQYF. CDR3 nucleotide sequence: TGTGCCAGCAGCTTGAGAAGCGGGGGGCCAGGGACAGATACGCAGTATTTT.

Concerning this clone: In the same sample, other DNA sequences code for this CDR3. The J gene is TRBJ2-3, the V gene TRBV7-9, with 10 bases fitting TRBD2. Germline V CDR1 and CDR2: SEHNR, FQNEAQ (reference sequence). The CDR3 has 16 residues. V was pared by 1 base and J by 3 bases, with 4 bases of the junction left unmatched. CDR3: CASSLVLAGETDTQYF. In DNA form, the CDR3 reads TGTGCCAGCAGCTTAGTGCTAGCGGGGGAAACAGATACGCAGTATTTT. Drawing the rest from reference TRBV7-9 and TRBJ2-3, the complete variable domain is DTGVSQNPRHKITKRGQNVTFRCDPISEHNRLYWYRQTLGQGPEFLTYFQNEAQLEKSRLLSDRFSAERPKGSFSTLEIQRTEQGDSAMYLCASSLVLAGETDTQYFGPGTRLTVL.

This clone came up a few times. The chain links TRBV9 to TRBJ1-1; 7 positions match TRBD1. CDR1 is SGDLS, CDR2 YYNGEE, per germline. This CDR3 region has 15 residues. V shed 4 bases, J shed 0 bases, and the junction held 6 bases outside the gene matches. For the CDR3, the DNA is TGTGCCAGCAGCACCCAGACAGGGATGAACACTGAAGCTTTCTTT. This codes for CASSTQTGMNTEAFF.

The V call is TRBV7-2, the J call TRBJ1-2; 11 bases are shared with TRBD1. The V and J ends lost 5 bases and 8 bases, in that order; junction bases with no gene match: 13. The CDR3 runs 16 residues. Germline loops: CDR1 SGHTA, CDR2 FQGNSA. CDR3 region: CASSIRTGGWSEGYTF. For the CDR3, the DNA is TGTGCCAGCAGCATCAGGACAGGGGGCTGGTCTGAGGGCTACACCTTC. Complete variable domain (other parts from reference TRBV7-2 and TRBJ1-2): GAGVSQSPSNKVTEKGKDVELRCDPISGHTALYWYRQSLGQGLEFLIYFQGNSAPDKSGLPSDRFSAERTGGSVSTLTIQRTQQEDSAVYLCASSIRTGGWSEGYTFGSGTRLTVV.

This chain links TRBV7-2 with TRBJ1-2; TRBD1 matches 8 bases. This CDR3 is 13 amino acids long. The V and J ends lost 5 bases and 6 bases, in that order; junction bases with no gene match: 5. Germline CDR1 and CDR2: SGHTA and FQGNSA. The DNA for the CDR3 is TGTGCCAGCAGCCCCCAGGGGGCGAATGGCTACACCTTC. The encoded protein is CASSPQGANGYTF.

This clone was recorded a few times. The gene calls are TRBV5-8 and TRBJ1-2; 7 bases agree with TRBD1. The CDR3 spans 13 residues. Germline loops: CDR1 SGHTS, CDR2 YDEGEE. Trimming removed 6 bases from V and 8 bases from J; junction bases left unmatched: 10. In nucleotides, the CDR3 is TGTGCCAGCACACAACAAGGGGGCGAGGGCTACACCTTC. Protein: CASTQQGGEGYTF.

Here the CDR3 DNA reads TGTGCCAGCAATCAAGACAGGGTGAATTCACCCCTCCACTTT. This encodes CASNQDRVNSPLHF. This chain joins TRBV2 and TRBJ1-6; TRBD1 agrees at 7 bases. There are 14 residues in the CDR3. Germline V lookup: CDR1 SNHLY, CDR2 FYNNEI. The J segment lost 7 bases and the V segment lost 7 bases, leaving 7 bases of the junction unmatched.